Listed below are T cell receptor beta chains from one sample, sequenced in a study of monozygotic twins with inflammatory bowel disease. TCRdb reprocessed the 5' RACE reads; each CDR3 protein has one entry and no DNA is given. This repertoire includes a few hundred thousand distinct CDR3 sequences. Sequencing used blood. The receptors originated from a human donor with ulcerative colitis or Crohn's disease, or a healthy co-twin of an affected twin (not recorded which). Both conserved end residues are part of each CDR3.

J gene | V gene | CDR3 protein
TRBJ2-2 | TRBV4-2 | CASSFLGLANTGELFF
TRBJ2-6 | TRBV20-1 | CSARSGSGANVLTF
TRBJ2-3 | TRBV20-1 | CSARLALAADTQYF
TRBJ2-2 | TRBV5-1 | CASSQGDRPYTGELFF
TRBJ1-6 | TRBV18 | CASSPNRAFDSPLHF
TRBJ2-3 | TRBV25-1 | CASSGTNGGTDTQYF
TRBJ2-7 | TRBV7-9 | CASSLRSESSYEQYF
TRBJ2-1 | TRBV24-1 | CATSRTGGYNEQFF
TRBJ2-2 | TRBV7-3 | CASSHSGVNTGELFF
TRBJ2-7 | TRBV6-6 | CASSSQGDEQYF
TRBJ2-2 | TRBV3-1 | CASSGRQRGAGELFF
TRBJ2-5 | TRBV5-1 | CASSRTGANQETQYF
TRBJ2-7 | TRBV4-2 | CASSQDLGIEQYF
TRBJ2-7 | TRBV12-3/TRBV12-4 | CASSLRGTVYEQYF
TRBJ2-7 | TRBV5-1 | CASSLAGTDYEQYF